Listed here are 14 T cell receptor beta chains from one sample, sequenced in a study of human thymus T cells. This table comes from immunoSEQ multiplex PCR, and its TCRdb copy is limited to in-frame clones, with some not included. This table has tens of thousands of clones, about 94% appearing once. Sequencing used blood. The receptor source for this set is a boy younger than two with a congenital heart defect but otherwise immunologically healthy.

The V and J genes are TRBV19 and TRBJ1-1; TRBD1 might be the D (6 bases). The V and J ends lost 6 bases and 11 bases respectively, with 22 bases between them. This CDR3 has 14 amino acids. The germline V gene encodes CDR1 LNHDA and CDR2 SQIVND (reference sequence). The CDR3 nucleotides are TGTGCCAGTAGAGTAGACCCCTGGACAGAAAGGGCTTTCTTT. It yields the protein CASRVDPWTERAFF. Supplemented by reference TRBV19 and TRBJ1-1, the full variable domain reads DGGITQSPKYLFRKEGQNVTLSCEQNLNHDAMYWYRQDPGQGLRLIYYSQIVNDFQKGDIAEGYSVSREKKESFPLTVTSAQKNPTAFYLCASRVDPWTERAFFGQGTRLTVV.

The chain joins TRBV5-1 to TRBJ2-5; perhaps TRBD1 as D (6 bases). CDR3 length equals 13 residues. Trimming stripped 1 base from V and 5 bases from J, with 9 bases between. Germline loops: CDR1 SGHRS, CDR2 YFSETQ. The CDR3: CASSLPGEETQYF. The CDR3 DNA follows: TGCGCCAGCAGCTTGCCAGGGGAGGAGACCCAGTACTTC.

The V and J genes are TRBV21-1 and TRBJ2-5; TRBD1, the D gene given by the table, was not confirmed from the DNA. TRBV21-1 is a known pseudogene. This CDR3 is 19 amino acids long. CDR3 sequence reads: CASSERGNIGGPRQETQYF. As DNA, the CDR3 is TGTGCCAGCAGCGAAAGGGGGAATATAGGGGGACCCCGGCAAGAGACCCAGTACTTC.

The chain employs TRBV19 and TRBJ1-1; 9 bases map to TRBD1. The CDR3 covers 16 residues. V was clipped by 5 bases and J by 3 bases; unmatched bases: 10. CDR1 is LNHDA and CDR2 is SQIVND in the germline V gene (reference sequence). CDR3 in amino acids: CASSSRQGVWDTEAFF. In nucleotides, the CDR3 is TGTGCCAGTAGTTCCCGACAGGGGGTATGGGACACTGAAGCTTTCTTT. Complete variable domain (other parts from reference TRBV19 and TRBJ1-1): DGGITQSPKYLFRKEGQNVTLSCEQNLNHDAMYWYRQDPGQGLRLIYYSQIVNDFQKGDIAEGYSVSREKKESFPLTVTSAQKNPTAFYLCASSSRQGVWDTEAFFGQGTRLTVV.

This clone was recorded once. The chain uses TRBV28 and TRBJ2-7, with TRBD1 matching 11 bases. Germline loops: CDR1 MDHEN, CDR2 SYDVKM. CDR3 length equals 17 residues. After removal of 0 bases from V and 1 base from J, the junction contained 5 bases not matched to a gene. The CDR3 is CASSLWDRGLESYEQYF. The CDR3 region has the DNA TGTGCCAGCAGTTTATGGGACAGGGGGCTAGAATCCTACGAGCAGTACTTC.

The chain joins TRBV9 to TRBJ1-5, with a weak D call TRBD1 (5 bases). Trimming stripped 0 bases from V and 8 bases from J, with 15 bases between. The CDR3 length is 15 residues. CDR1 is SGDLS and CDR2 is YYNGEE in the germline V gene. The CDR3 spells CASSVEGRPGEPQHF. CDR3 coding DNA: TGTGCCAGCAGCGTAGAAGGACGACCGGGGGAGCCCCAGCATTTT.

This clone has more than one count but fewer than ten. CDR3 in amino acids: CASSEERSPLHF. The CDR3 DNA follows: TGTGCCAGCAGTGAAGAGCGTTCACCCCTCCACTTT. V and J are TRBV6-1 and TRBJ1-6; D remains ambiguous. Germline CDR1 and CDR2: MNHNS and SASEGT. The V gene lost 1 base and the J gene lost 9 bases, with 4 bases spanning the gap. The CDR3 consists of 12 residues.

This clone has only a few counts. The V and J genes are TRBV9 and TRBJ1-1, with a weak D call TRBD1 (6 bases). The CDR3 sequence is 15 residues long. Deletions cut 1 base from V and 0 bases from J, with 10 bases between. Germline V CDR1 and CDR2: SGDLS, YYNGEE. In nucleotides, the CDR3 is TGTGCCAGCAGCGTAAACGGGGACATGAACACTGAAGCTTTCTTT. Its protein product is CASSVNGDMNTEAFF.

The CDR3 sequence: CSASFRTGTPDWGNEKLFF. Here the CDR3 DNA reads TGCAGCGCCTCATTTCGGACAGGGACTCCCGACTGGGGTAATGAAAAACTGTTTTTT. V gene TRBV29-1 combines with J gene TRBJ1-4; 8 bases align to TRBD1. Unmatched junction bases numbered 23, after V lost 7 bases and J lost 4 bases. Germline loops: CDR1 SQVTM, CDR2 ANQGSEA. CDR3 length equals 19 residues.

The gene calls are TRBV6-6 and TRBJ1-3; maybe TRBD1 (5 bases). The CDR3 extends over 14 amino acids. V gave up 5 bases and J gave up 4 bases, with 12 bases separating them. CDR1 and CDR2 from the germline V gene are MNHNY and SVGAGI (reference sequence). The CDR3 region is CASSPTGSGNTIYF. The DNA of the CDR3 is TGTGCCAGCAGTCCTACAGGATCCGGAAACACCATATATTTT.

The chain recombines TRBV27 with TRBJ1-4; no clear D gene. This CDR3 spans 13 amino acids. Trimming cost V 4 bases and J 6 bases, with 9 bases left between them. Germline CDR1 reads MNHEY; CDR2 reads SMNVEV (reference sequence). CDR3 residues: CASSSPGDEKLFF. The CDR3, as DNA: TGTGCCAGCAGTTCCCCCGGGGATGAAAAACTGTTTTTT.

The sample holds a few counts of this clone. This chain joins TRBV5-1 and TRBJ1-1; D is ambiguous. Germline V gives CDR1 SGHRS, CDR2 YFSETQ. V dropped 2 bases and J dropped 7 bases, with 6 bases sitting between them. The CDR3 has 11 amino acids. This chain's CDR3 is CASSLEGEAFF. CDR3 nucleotides: TGCGCCAGCAGCTTAGAGGGTGAAGCTTTCTTT. The variable domain in full, completed from reference TRBV5-1 and TRBJ1-1, reads KAGVTQTPRYLIKTRGQQVTLSCSPISGHRSVSWYQQTPGQGLQFLFEYFSETQRNKGNFPGRFSGRQFSNSRSEMNVSTLELGDSALYLCASSLEGEAFFGQGTRLTVV.

The J gene is TRBJ1-2, the V gene TRBV28; no reliable D call. The CDR3 length is 15 residues. CDR1 MDHEN and CDR2 SYDVKM come from the germline V gene. V shed 6 bases and J shed 4 bases, with 18 bases lying between them. The CDR3, as DNA: TGTGCCAGCAGCTTGCGAGGGTCACCAAGCTATGGCTACACCTTC. This sequence encodes CASSLRGSPSYGYTF.

J is TRBJ2-5 and V is TRBV4-3; D gene ambiguous. This CDR3 contains 13 residues. Germline CDR1 reads LGHNA; CDR2 reads YSLEER. With 1 base removed from V and 1 base from J, the gap between germline ends came to 4 bases. The CDR3: CASSQGGQETQYF. CDR3 coding DNA: TGCGCCAGCAGCCAAGGGGGCCAAGAGACCCAGTACTTC.